Each of the 4 T cell receptor beta chains below was sequenced from the same sample in a study of blood T cells in healthy people across ages (dated by TCRdb to the mid-2010s). The receptor library was made with 5' RACE. Sequencing was carried out with an Illumina HiSeq 2500. A second PCR of roughly 7 to 11 cycles was performed with a sample-barcoded 5' primer and a J-beta primer mix. In-frame beta chains were kept once TCRdb had trimmed the public reads at Q25 with fastp and called clones with MiXCR. Each entry is one CDR3 protein sequence, shown with its most common DNA and genes. The sample contains 550,000 to 650,000 distinct CDR3 sequences, less than 35% of them found a single time. The ten largest clones represent around 14% of the sample. The sample comprised blood. These TCRs come from a woman of 80 years or more in good health.

Only one count was recorded for this clonotype. With a much larger clone just one base away, this may be a read error. V usage is TRBV5-1 and J usage is TRBJ2-1; D remains ambiguous. Germline V gene sequence: CDR1 SGHRS, CDR2 YFSETQ. The length of the CDR3 is 16 residues. The CDR3: CASSLLLRSSHNEQFF. Written as DNA, the CDR3 is TGCGCCAGCAGCTTGTTACTCCGGAGCTCCCACAATGAGCAGTTCTTC.

This chain links TRBV3-1 with TRBJ2-6; D is uncertain. Germline assignment: CDR1 LGHDT and CDR2 YNNKEL (reference sequence). This CDR3 region has 16 residues. The V and J ends lost 1 base and 1 base respectively, with 8 bases between them. The CDR3 loop reads CASSQGVASGANVLTF. CDR3 in DNA: TGTGCCAGCAGCCAAGGAGTTGCGTCTGGGGCCAACGTCCTGACTTTC. Supplemented by reference TRBV3-1 and TRBJ2-6, the full variable domain reads DTAVSQTPKYLVTQMGNDKSIKCEQNLGHDTMYWYKQDSKKFLKIMFSYNNKELIINETVPNRFSPKSPDKAHLNLHINSLELGDSAVYFCASSQGVASGANVLTFGAGSRLTVL.

The chain joins TRBV6-6 to TRBJ2-7; TRBD2 agrees at 8 bases. From germline, CDR1 is MNHNY and CDR2 SVGAGI (reference sequence). The CDR3 is 15 residues long. J gave up 4 bases and V 6 bases, and 11 bases lay outside the gene matches. The CDR3 spells CASRRGAFGRYEQYF. The CDR3 bases are TGTGCCAGCAGGCGGGGGGCGTTCGGGAGGTACGAGCAGTACTTC.

This clonotype came up many times. V is TRBV7-2 and J is TRBJ2-7; D uncertain. This CDR3 contains 13 residues. Per germline, CDR1 SGHTA and CDR2 FQGNSA. V dropped 2 bases and J dropped 6 bases, with 11 bases sitting between them. Written as DNA, the CDR3 is TGTGCCAGCAGCTTACGACGGGTCTCCGAGCAGTACTTC. Translating it yields CASSLRRVSEQYF.